The present T cell receptor (beta chain) was sequenced within a study of OX40 agonist ivuxolimab in advanced cancers. About the research overall: Three individuals attained partial responses, comprising one hepatocellular carcinoma case and two cutaneous melanoma cases. Study conclusions and caveats: Relative to CD4+ cells, CD8+ T cells on average had more expanded clones.

For this clone: Its antigen is currently unknown.

The protocol was immunoSEQ multiplex PCR, while the TCRdb copy is restricted to in-frame clones and leaves out a portion. The table shows around 45,000 clones, with more than 65% occurring only once. This CDR3 is 16 amino acids long. The germline gives CDR1 GTSNPN, CDR2 SVGIG (reference sequence). Trimming stripped 0 bases from V and 2 bases from J, with 17 bases between. The sequenced sample was CD4+ or CD8+ T cells sorted from blood, obtained in a trial of the OX40 agonist ivuxolimab. The receptor was isolated from an adult with an advanced solid tumor such as melanoma, head and neck, liver or kidney cancer. V and J are TRBV30 and TRBJ2-7; possible D gene TRBD2, 6 bases. The CDR3 region is CAWSVHRWGEAYEQYF. The CDR3 DNA reads as TGTGCCTGGAGTGTACATAGGTGGGGGGAAGCCTACGAGCAGTACTTC.